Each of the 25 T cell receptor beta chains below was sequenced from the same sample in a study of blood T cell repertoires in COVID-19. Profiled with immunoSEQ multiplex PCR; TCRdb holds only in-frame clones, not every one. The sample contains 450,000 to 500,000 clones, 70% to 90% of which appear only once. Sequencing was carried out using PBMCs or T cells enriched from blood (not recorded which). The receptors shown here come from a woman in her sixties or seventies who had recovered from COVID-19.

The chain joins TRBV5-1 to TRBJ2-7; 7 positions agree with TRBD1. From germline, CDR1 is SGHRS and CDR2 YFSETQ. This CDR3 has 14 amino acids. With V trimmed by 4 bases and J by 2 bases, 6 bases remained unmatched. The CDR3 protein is CASSLFQGAYEQYV. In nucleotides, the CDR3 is TGCGCCAGCAGCCTGTTTCAGGGGGCCTACGAGCAGTACGTC.

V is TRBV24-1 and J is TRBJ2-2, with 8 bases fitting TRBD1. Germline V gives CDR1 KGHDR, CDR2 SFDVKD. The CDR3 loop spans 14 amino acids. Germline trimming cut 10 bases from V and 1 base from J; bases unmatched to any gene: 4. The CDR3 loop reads CATRQGLNTGELFF. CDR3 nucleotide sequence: TGTGCCACTCGACAGGGGCTGAACACCGGGGAGCTGTTTTTT.

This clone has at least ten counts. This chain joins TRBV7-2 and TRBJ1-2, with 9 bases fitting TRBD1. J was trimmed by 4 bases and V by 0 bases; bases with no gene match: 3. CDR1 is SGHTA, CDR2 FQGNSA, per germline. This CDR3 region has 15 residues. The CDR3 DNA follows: TGTGCCAGCAGCTTAGCAGGGACAGGGCTCTATGGCTACACCTTC. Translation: CASSLAGTGLYGYTF.

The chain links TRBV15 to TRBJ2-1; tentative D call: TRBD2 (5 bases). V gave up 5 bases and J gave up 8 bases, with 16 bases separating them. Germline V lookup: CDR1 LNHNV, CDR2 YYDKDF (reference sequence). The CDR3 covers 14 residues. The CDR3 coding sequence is TGTGCCACCAGCCCCATCGGGGTGGCGGATGAGCAGTTCTTC. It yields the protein CATSPIGVADEQFF.

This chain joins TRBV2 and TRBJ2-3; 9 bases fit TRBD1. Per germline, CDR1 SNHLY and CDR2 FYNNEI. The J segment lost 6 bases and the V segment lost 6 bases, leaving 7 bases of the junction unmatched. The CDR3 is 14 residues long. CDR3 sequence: CASSLQGAEDTQYF. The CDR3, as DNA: TGTGCCAGCAGCTTACAGGGGGCGGAGGATACGCAGTATTTT.

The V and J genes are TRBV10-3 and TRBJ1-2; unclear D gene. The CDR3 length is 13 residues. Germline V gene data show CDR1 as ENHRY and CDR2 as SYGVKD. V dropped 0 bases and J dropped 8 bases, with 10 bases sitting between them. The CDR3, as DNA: TGTGCCATCAGTGAGTCGAGGAGGCCGGGCTACACCTTC. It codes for CAISESRRPGYTF.

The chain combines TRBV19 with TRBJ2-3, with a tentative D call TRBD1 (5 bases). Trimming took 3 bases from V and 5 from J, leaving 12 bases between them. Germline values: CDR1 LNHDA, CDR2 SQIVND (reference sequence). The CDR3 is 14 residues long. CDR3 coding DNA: TGTGCCAGTAGTATCCAGGGTAATCAAGATACGCAGTATTTT. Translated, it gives CASSIQGNQDTQYF. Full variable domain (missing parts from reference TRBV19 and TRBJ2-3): DGGITQSPKYLFRKEGQNVTLSCEQNLNHDAMYWYRQDPGQGLRLIYYSQIVNDFQKGDIAEGYSVSREKKESFPLTVTSAQKNPTAFYLCASSIQGNQDTQYFGPGTRLTVL.

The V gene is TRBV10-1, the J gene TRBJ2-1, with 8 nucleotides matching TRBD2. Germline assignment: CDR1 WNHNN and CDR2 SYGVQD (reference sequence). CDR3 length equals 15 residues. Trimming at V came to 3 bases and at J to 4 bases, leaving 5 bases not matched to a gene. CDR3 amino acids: CASSDTSGSYNEQFF. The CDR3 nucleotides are TGCGCCAGCAGTGATACTAGCGGTTCTTACAATGAGCAGTTCTTC.

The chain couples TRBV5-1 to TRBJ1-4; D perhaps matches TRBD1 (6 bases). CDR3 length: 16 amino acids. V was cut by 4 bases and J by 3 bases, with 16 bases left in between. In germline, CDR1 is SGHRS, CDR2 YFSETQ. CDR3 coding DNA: TGCGCCAGCAGCCCTGATACAGGGCGGGCTAATGAAAAACTGTTTTTT. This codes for CASSPDTGRANEKLFF. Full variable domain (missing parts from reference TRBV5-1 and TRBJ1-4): KAGVTQTPRYLIKTRGQQVTLSCSPISGHRSVSWYQQTPGQGLQFLFEYFSETQRNKGNFPGRFSGRQFSNSRSEMNVSTLELGDSALYLCASSPDTGRANEKLFFGSGTQLSVL.

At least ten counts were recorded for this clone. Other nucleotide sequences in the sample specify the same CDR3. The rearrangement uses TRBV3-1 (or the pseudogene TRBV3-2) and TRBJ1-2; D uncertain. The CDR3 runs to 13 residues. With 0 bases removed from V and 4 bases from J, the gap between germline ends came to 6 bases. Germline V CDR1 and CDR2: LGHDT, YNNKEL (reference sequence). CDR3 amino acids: CASSQERAYGYTF. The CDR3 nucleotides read TGTGCCAGCAGCCAAGAGAGGGCCTATGGCTACACCTTC.

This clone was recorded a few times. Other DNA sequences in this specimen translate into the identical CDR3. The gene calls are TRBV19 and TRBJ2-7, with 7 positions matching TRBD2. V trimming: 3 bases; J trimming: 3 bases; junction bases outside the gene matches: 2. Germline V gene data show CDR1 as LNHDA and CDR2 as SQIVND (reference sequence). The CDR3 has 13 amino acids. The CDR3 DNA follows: TGTGCCAGTAGTATCGGGACTATCTACGAGCAGTACTTC. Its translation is CASSIGTIYEQYF.

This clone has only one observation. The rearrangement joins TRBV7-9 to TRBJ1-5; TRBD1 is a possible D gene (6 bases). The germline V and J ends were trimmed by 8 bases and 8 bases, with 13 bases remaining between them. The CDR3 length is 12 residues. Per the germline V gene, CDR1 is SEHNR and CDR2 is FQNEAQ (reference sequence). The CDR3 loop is CASRGAREPQHF. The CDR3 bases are TGTGCCAGCCGGGGGGCGAGAGAGCCCCAGCATTTT.

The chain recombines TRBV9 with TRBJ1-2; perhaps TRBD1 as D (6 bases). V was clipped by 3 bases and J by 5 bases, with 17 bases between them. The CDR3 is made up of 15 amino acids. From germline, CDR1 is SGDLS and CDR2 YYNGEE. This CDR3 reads CASSAEDSAWYGYTF. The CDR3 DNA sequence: TGTGCCAGCAGCGCTGAGGACAGCGCCTGGTATGGCTACACCTTC.

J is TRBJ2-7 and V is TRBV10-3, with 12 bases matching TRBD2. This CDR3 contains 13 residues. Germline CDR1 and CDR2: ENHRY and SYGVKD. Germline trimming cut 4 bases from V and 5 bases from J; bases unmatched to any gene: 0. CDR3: CAISGLAGDEQYF. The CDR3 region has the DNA TGTGCCATCAGTGGACTAGCGGGGGACGAGCAGTACTTC.

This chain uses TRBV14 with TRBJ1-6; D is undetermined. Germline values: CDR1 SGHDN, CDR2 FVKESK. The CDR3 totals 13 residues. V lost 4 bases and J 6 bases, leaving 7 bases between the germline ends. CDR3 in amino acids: CASSRRVNSPLHF. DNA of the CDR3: TGTGCCAGCAGCCGGAGGGTTAATTCACCCCTCCACTTT.

CDR3 sequence reads: CASTAGGKNTEAFF. DNA for the CDR3: TGTGCCAGTACTGCAGGGGGAAAGAACACTGAAGCTTTCTTT. The chain carries TRBV19 and TRBJ1-1; 7 bases align to TRBD1. The CDR3 is made up of 14 amino acids. Trimming removed 7 bases from V and 1 base from J; junction bases left unmatched: 6. CDR1 and CDR2 (germline): LNHDA, SQIVND (reference sequence).

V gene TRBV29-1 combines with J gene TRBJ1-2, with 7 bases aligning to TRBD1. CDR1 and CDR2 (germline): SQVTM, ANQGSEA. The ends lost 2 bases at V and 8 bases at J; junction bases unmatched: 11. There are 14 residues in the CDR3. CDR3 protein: CSVESQPDREGYTF. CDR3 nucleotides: TGCAGCGTTGAATCCCAGCCTGACAGGGAAGGCTACACCTTC. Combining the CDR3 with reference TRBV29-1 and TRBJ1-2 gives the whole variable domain SAVISQKPSRDICQRGTSLTIQCQVDSQVTMMFWYRQQPGQSLTLIATANQGSEATYESGFVIDKFPISRPNLTFSTLTVSNMSPEDSSIYLCSVESQPDREGYTFGSGTRLTVV.

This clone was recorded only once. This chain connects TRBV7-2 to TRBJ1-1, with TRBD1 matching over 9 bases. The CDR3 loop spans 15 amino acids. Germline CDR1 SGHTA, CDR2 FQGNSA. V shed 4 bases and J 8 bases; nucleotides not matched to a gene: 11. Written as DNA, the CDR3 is TGTGCCAGCAGCTCCCGGACAGGGGCAGCAGGCGAAGCTTTCTTT. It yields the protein CASSSRTGAAGEAFF.

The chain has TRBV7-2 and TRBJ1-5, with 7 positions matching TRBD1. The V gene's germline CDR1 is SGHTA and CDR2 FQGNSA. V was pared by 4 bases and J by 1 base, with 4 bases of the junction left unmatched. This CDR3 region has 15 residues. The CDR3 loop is CASSSAGGSNQPQHF. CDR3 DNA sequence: TGTGCCAGCAGCTCGGCAGGGGGAAGCAATCAGCCCCAGCATTTT.

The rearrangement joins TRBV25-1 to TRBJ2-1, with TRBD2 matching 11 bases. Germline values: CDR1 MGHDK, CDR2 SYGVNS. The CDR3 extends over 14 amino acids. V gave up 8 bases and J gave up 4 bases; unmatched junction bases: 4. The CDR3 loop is CASPRTSGYNEQFF. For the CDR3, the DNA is TGTGCCAGCCCCCGGACTAGCGGGTACAATGAGCAGTTCTTC.

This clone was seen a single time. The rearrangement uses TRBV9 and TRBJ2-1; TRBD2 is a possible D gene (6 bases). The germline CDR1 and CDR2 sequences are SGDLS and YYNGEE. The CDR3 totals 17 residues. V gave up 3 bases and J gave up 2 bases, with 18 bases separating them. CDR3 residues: CASSDNSPEGTYNEQFF. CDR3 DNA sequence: TGTGCCAGCAGCGACAATTCTCCGGAGGGAACCTACAATGAGCAGTTCTTC.

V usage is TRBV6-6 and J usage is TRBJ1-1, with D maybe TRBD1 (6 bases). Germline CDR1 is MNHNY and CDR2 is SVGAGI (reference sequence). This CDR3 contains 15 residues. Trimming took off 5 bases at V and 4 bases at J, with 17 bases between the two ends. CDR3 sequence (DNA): TGTGCCAGCAGTCGTGGGAACAGGGAAACCACTGAAGCTTTCTTT. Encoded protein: CASSRGNRETTEAFF.

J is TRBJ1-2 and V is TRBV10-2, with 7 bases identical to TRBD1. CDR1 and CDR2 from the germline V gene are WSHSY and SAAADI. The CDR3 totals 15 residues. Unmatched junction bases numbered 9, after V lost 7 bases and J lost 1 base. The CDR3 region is CASKVAAGGNYGYTF. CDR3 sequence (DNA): TGCGCCAGCAAGGTGGCGGCAGGGGGTAACTATGGCTACACCTTC.

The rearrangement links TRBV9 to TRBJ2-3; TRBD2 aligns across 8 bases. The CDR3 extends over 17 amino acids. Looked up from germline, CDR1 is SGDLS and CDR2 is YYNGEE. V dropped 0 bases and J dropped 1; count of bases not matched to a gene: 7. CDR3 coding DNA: TGTGCCAGCAGCGTAGCTAGGCCAGCGGGGGGCACAGATACGCAGTATTTT. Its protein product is CASSVARPAGGTDTQYF.

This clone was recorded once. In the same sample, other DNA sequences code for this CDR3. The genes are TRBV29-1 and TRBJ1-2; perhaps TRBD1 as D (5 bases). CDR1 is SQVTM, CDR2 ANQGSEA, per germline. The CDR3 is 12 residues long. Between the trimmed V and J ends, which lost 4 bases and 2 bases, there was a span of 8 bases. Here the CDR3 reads CSVGWTNYGYTF. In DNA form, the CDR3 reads TGCAGCGTTGGATGGACAAACTATGGCTACACCTTC.